Following are 25 T cell receptor beta chains from one sample sequenced in a study of OX40 agonist ivuxolimab in advanced cancers. Clones were read by immunoSEQ multiplex PCR, and TCRdb kept only the in-frame ones, dropping some. The sample yields tens of thousands of clones, about 86% seen once. Sequenced here: CD4+ or CD8+ T cells sorted from blood, sampled in a trial of the OX40 agonist ivuxolimab. The origin of the receptors is an adult with an advanced solid tumor such as melanoma, head and neck, liver or kidney cancer.

The chain carries TRBV5-4 and TRBJ2-1, with 8 bases matching TRBD2. Trimming removed 1 base from V and 6 bases from J; junction bases left unmatched: 6. There are 15 residues in the CDR3. CDR1 and CDR2 (germline): SGHNT, YYREEE (reference sequence). The CDR3 bases are TGTGCCAGCAGCTTGTTCGGGAGGGAGGGCAATGAGCAGTTCTTC. It yields the protein CASSLFGREGNEQFF.

This sequence joins TRBV19 and TRBJ2-2; D unclear. Germline CDR1 reads LNHDA; CDR2 reads SQIVND (reference sequence). This CDR3 is 16 amino acids long. Trimming left V 6 bases short and J 6 bases short, with 20 bases between. The CDR3 DNA is TGTGCCAGTAGACTCTCTGTAGGGAAGGTCGCCGGGGAGCTGTTTTTT. It encodes CASRLSVGKVAGELFF.

J is TRBJ1-2 and V is TRBV6-6, with a tentative D call TRBD1 (6 bases). Germline lookup yields CDR1 MNHNY and CDR2 SVGAGI (reference sequence). The CDR3 spans 13 residues. Trimming pared 11 bases from V and 2 bases from J, leaving 15 bases between. This CDR3 is CAFQDRQNYGYTF. The CDR3 DNA sequence: TGTGCCTTTCAAGACAGGCAGAACTATGGCTACACCTTC.

The genes are TRBV9 and TRBJ2-2; possibly TRBD1 or TRBD2 for D (6 bases each). CDR3 size: 17 residues. Germline loops: CDR1 SGDLS, CDR2 YYNGEE. V lost 0 bases, J lost 3 bases, and 15 bases lay in between. The chain's CDR3 is CASSVEGGQFYTGELFF. The CDR3 nucleotides read TGTGCCAGCAGCGTAGAAGGGGGGCAGTTTTACACCGGGGAGCTGTTTTTT.

The chain links TRBV4-2 to TRBJ1-1, with TRBD1 as a possible D gene (5 bases). Germline lookup yields CDR1 LGHNA and CDR2 YNFKEQ. V lost 2 bases and J lost 5, with 18 bases in between. The CDR3 is made up of 16 amino acids. The CDR3 sequence is CASSQPYGGGGTEAFF. As DNA, the CDR3 is TGTGCCAGCAGCCAACCCTATGGGGGTGGGGGTACTGAAGCTTTCTTT.

This chain joins TRBV5-4 and TRBJ2-5; 7 bases agree with TRBD2. J lost 5 bases, V lost 1 base, and 5 bases had no gene match. Germline CDR1 reads SGHNT; CDR2 reads YYREEE (reference sequence). This CDR3 contains 14 residues. The CDR3 reads CASSLMLSGETQYF. The CDR3 nucleotides are TGTGCCAGCAGCTTGATGCTTAGCGGGGAGACCCAGTACTTC.

The V call is TRBV15, the J call TRBJ1-2; D unresolved. CDR1 and CDR2 (germline): LNHNV, YYDKDF (reference sequence). The CDR3 has 14 residues. V was trimmed by 5 bases and J by 6 bases, leaving 16 bases between them. CDR3 bases: TGTGCCACCAGCTCCCGGTCGGCGTCGGATGGCTACACCTTC. Translation gives CATSSRSASDGYTF. The complete variable domain, with remaining parts taken from reference TRBV15 and TRBJ1-2, reads DAMVIQNPRYQVTQFGKPVTLSCSQTLNHNVMYWYQQKSSQAPKLLFHYYDKDFNNEADTPDNFQSRRPNTSFCFLDIRSPGLGDTAMYLCATSSRSASDGYTFGSGTRLTVV.

The chain couples TRBV7-2 to TRBJ1-1, with a tentative D call TRBD1 (5 bases). V lost 5 bases and J 2 bases, leaving 15 bases between the germline ends. Per germline, CDR1 SGHTA and CDR2 FQGNSA. The CDR3 is made up of 15 amino acids. The CDR3 reads CASSLGEGLNTEAFF. CDR3 coding DNA: TGTGCCAGCAGCCTAGGGGAGGGACTCAACACTGAAGCTTTCTTT.

The chain uses TRBV27 and TRBJ2-1; 12 nucleotides align to TRBD2. The CDR3 sequence is 15 residues long. V shed 4 bases, J shed 7 bases, and the junction held 5 bases outside the gene matches. Germline values: CDR1 MNHEY, CDR2 SMNVEV (reference sequence). The CDR3 loop is CASSSLGTSGNEQFF. The CDR3 bases are TGTGCCAGCAGTTCTCTAGGGACTAGCGGGAATGAGCAGTTCTTC.

The chain joins TRBV7-2 to TRBJ1-2, with D possibly being TRBD1 (6 bases). The germline V gene encodes CDR1 SGHTA and CDR2 FQGNSA. This CDR3 is built from 13 residues. V shed 3 bases and J shed 9 bases, with 14 bases lying between them. Here the CDR3 DNA reads TGTGCCAGCAGCTTCGAACAGGGAAGAAGCTACACCTTC. Amino acids: CASSFEQGRSYTF.

The chain recombines TRBV11-3 with TRBJ1-2; D is perhaps TRBD1 (6 bases). The CDR3 totals 16 residues. Trimming cost V 5 bases and J 0 bases, with 16 bases left between them. Looked up from germline, CDR1 is SGHNT and CDR2 is YENEEA. CDR3 sequence reads: CASSLRGPGANYGYTF. The DNA of the CDR3 is TGTGCCAGCAGCCTCAGGGGCCCGGGAGCTAACTATGGCTACACCTTC.

The rearrangement uses TRBV9 and TRBJ1-4; D possibly corresponds to TRBD1 (6 bases). This CDR3 is built from 14 residues. Trimming stripped 2 bases from V and 7 bases from J, with 12 bases between. Germline CDR1 reads SGDLS; CDR2 reads YYNGEE. The CDR3 bases are TGTGCCAGCAGCGTCTCGGGGGCAGCTGAAAAACTGTTTTTT. Its translation is CASSVSGAAEKLFF.

The chain carries TRBV21-1 and TRBJ2-7; the table's D call, TRBD2, was not checked against the DNA. TRBV21-1 counts as a pseudogene. This CDR3 is 12 amino acids long. The CDR3 here is CASSKLRDEQYF. Written as DNA, the CDR3 is TGTGCCAGCAGCAAGTTACGGGACGAGCAGTACTTC.

The J gene is TRBJ1-1, the V gene TRBV7-6; 8 nucleotides line up with TRBD1. J lost 1 base, V lost 2 bases, and 6 bases had no gene match. This CDR3 has 16 amino acids. Germline V gene lookup returns CDR1 SGHVS and CDR2 FNYEAQ. The CDR3 here is CASSLSQGAPNTEAFF. CDR3 nucleotide sequence: TGTGCCAGCAGCTTATCCCAGGGGGCCCCGAACACTGAAGCTTTCTTT.

The chain employs TRBV5-1 and TRBJ1-1, with 7 bases fitting TRBD1. The trim removed 4 bases at V and 1 base at J, leaving 4 bases unmatched. CDR1 is SGHRS and CDR2 is YFSETQ in the germline V gene. The CDR3 runs to 14 residues. The CDR3 reads CASSNRGPNTEAFF. CDR3 in DNA: TGCGCCAGCAGCAACAGGGGACCGAACACTGAAGCTTTCTTT.

The chain couples TRBV5-1 to TRBJ2-3; 9 bases align to TRBD1. CDR3 size: 14 residues. The germline CDR1 and CDR2 sequences are SGHRS and YFSETQ. V lost 3 bases and J lost 4; bases outside the gene matches: 3. The CDR3 here is CASSSRDRADTQYF. DNA for the CDR3: TGCGCCAGCAGCTCCCGGGACAGGGCAGATACGCAGTATTTT. The full variable domain, completed using reference TRBV5-1 and TRBJ2-3, is KAGVTQTPRYLIKTRGQQVTLSCSPISGHRSVSWYQQTPGQGLQFLFEYFSETQRNKGNFPGRFSGRQFSNSRSEMNVSTLELGDSALYLCASSSRDRADTQYFGPGTRLTVL.

The CDR3 loop is CASSRGGSYNEQFF. The CDR3 bases are TGTGCCAGCAGCCGCGGGGGCTCCTACAATGAGCAGTTCTTC. The gene calls are TRBV16 and TRBJ2-1, with TRBD2 matching 7 bases. V dropped 4 bases and J dropped 0; count of bases not matched to a gene: 0. In germline, CDR1 is KGHSY, CDR2 FQNENV. The CDR3 covers 14 residues. Full variable domain (remainder filled in from reference TRBV16 and TRBJ2-1): GEEVAQTPKHLVRGEGQKAKLYCAPIKGHSYVFWYQQVLKNEFKFLISFQNENVFDETGMPKERFSAKCLPNSPCSLEIQATKLEDSAVYFCASSRGGSYNEQFFGPGTRLTVL.

V and J are TRBV29-1 and TRBJ2-7, with D maybe TRBD1 (5 bases). Germline V gene data show CDR1 as SQVTM and CDR2 as ANQGSEA. V was pared by 5 bases and J by 2 bases, with 22 bases between. The CDR3 is 16 amino acids. The CDR3 DNA is TGCAGCGTTTTCGGCAGGAAAGGACAAGGGACCTACGAGCAGTACTTC. Amino acids: CSVFGRKGQGTYEQYF.

The CDR3 is CASSSRQTTSNYGYTF. The DNA for the CDR3 is TGTGCCAGCAGTTCCCGACAGACTACCTCTAACTATGGCTACACCTTC. The chain links TRBV27 to TRBJ1-2, with TRBD1 as a possible D gene (5 bases). CDR3 length equals 16 residues. V gave up 4 bases and J gave up 0 bases, with 15 bases separating them. The germline V gene encodes CDR1 MNHEY and CDR2 SMNVEV (reference sequence).

The chain combines TRBV6-1 with TRBJ2-1; possibly TRBD1 or TRBD2 for D (5 bases each). CDR1 and CDR2 (germline): MNHNS, SASEGT. This CDR3 region has 15 residues. Deletions cut 6 bases from V and 6 bases from J, with 18 bases between. The CDR3 protein is CASRPMQGAGNEQFF. CDR3 DNA: TGTGCCAGCAGACCTATGCAGGGTGCGGGCAATGAGCAGTTCTTC.

The chain uses TRBV5-5 and TRBJ1-1; D gene unclear. This CDR3 comprises 14 residues. CDR1 SGHKS and CDR2 YYEKEE come from the germline V gene (reference sequence). Trimming removed 4 bases at V and 4 bases at J, with 14 bases between. CDR3 residues: CASSVLLGSTEAFF. The CDR3 DNA is TGTGCCAGCAGCGTCCTTTTGGGGAGCACTGAAGCTTTCTTT.

The chain combines TRBV6-1 with TRBJ2-7, with 9 bases identical to TRBD1. The germline V gene has CDR1 MNHNS and CDR2 SASEGT. V shed 6 bases and J 2 bases; nucleotides not matched to a gene: 5. The CDR3 sequence is 14 residues long. The CDR3 sequence: CASRRGQGPYEQYF. The CDR3 DNA is TGTGCCAGCAGGAGGGGACAGGGACCCTACGAGCAGTACTTC.

This chain links TRBV7-9 with TRBJ1-1; D gene unclear. Trimming cost V 8 bases and J 1 base, with 5 bases left between them. The CDR3 length is 11 residues. The germline V gene has CDR1 SEHNR and CDR2 FQNEAQ (reference sequence). CDR3 sequence reads: CASSANTEAFF. The DNA for the CDR3 is TGTGCCAGCTCCGCGAACACTGAAGCTTTCTTT.

This chain joins TRBV15 and TRBJ2-5; 8 nucleotides match TRBD1. Germline assignment: CDR1 LNHNV and CDR2 YYDKDF (reference sequence). The trim removed 4 bases at V and 2 bases at J, leaving 9 bases unmatched. The CDR3 loop spans 16 amino acids. The CDR3 reads CATSIGVRQGQETQYF. As DNA, the CDR3 is TGTGCCACCAGCATAGGTGTCCGACAGGGGCAAGAGACCCAGTACTTC.

This chain joins TRBV27 and TRBJ2-7; D unclear. The V end was cut by 3 bases, the J end by 2 bases, with 20 bases between. Germline assignment: CDR1 MNHEY and CDR2 SMNVEV (reference sequence). CDR3 size: 17 residues. The CDR3 nucleotides are TGTGCCAGCAGTTTCTCCCCCCCGCTGGGGTGGGCCTACGAGCAGTACTTC. Amino acids: CASSFSPPLGWAYEQYF.